The present TCR beta chain was sequenced within a study of blood T cell repertoires in COVID-19. For the study at large: Sites in the United States, Italy and Spain provided acute and convalescent COVID-19 samples. In each case, the material was cDNA or gDNA derived from T cells, B-cell-depleted T cells, or PBMCs.

The CDR3 sequence is 15 residues long. V lost 3 bases and J lost 7; bases outside the gene matches: 10. Germline loops: CDR1 LGHDT, CDR2 YNNKEL (reference sequence). As processed by the authors: Using reference gene primer amplification, nucleated cell counts were estimated. TCRdb's copy holds only in-frame clones and misses some; the assay was immunoSEQ multiplex PCR. That table supplies the V and J calls and clone size; D and trimming were determined from the DNA. This table has tens of thousands of clones, around 82% appearing once. The Seattle patients joined while their infection was active and were tracked longitudinally afterward.

V usage is TRBV3-1 (or the pseudogene TRBV3-2) and J usage is TRBJ2-7; 9 bases fit TRBD2. The specimen sequenced was peripheral blood. This sequence originates from a woman aged 80 or over with COVID-19, enrolled during active disease. The CDR3 nucleotides read TGTGCCAGCAGCCAGGGCCGTGGGACTAGCAGGGAGCAGTACTTC. This gives the protein CASSQGRGTSREQYF.